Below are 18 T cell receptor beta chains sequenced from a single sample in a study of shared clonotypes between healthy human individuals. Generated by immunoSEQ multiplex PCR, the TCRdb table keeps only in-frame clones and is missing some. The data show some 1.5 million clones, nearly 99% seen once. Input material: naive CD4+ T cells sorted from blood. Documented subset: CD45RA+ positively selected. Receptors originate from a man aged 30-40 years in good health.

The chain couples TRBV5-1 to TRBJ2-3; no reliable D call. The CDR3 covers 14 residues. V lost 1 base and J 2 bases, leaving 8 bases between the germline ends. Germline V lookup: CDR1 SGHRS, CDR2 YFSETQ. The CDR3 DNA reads TGCGCCAGCAGCTTGTCGGCGATCACAGATACGCAGTATTTT. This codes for CASSLSAITDTQYF.

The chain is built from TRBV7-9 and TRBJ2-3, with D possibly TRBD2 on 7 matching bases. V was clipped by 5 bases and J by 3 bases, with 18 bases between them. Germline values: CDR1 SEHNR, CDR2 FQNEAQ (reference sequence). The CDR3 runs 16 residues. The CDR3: CASSLRGASGTDTQYF. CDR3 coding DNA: TGTGCCAGCAGCCTGAGGGGGGCTAGCGGAACAGATACGCAGTATTTT. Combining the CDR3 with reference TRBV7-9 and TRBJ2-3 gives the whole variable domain DTGVSQNPRHKITKRGQNVTFRCDPISEHNRLYWYRQTLGQGPEFLTYFQNEAQLEKSRLLSDRFSAERPKGSFSTLEIQRTEQGDSAMYLCASSLRGASGTDTQYFGPGTRLTVL.

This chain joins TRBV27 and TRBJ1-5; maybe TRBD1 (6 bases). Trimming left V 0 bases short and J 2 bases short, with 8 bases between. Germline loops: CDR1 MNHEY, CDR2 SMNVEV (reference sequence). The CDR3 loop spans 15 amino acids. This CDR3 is CASSLSGGGNQPQHF. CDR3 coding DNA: TGTGCCAGCAGTTTATCCGGGGGCGGCAATCAGCCCCAGCATTTT.

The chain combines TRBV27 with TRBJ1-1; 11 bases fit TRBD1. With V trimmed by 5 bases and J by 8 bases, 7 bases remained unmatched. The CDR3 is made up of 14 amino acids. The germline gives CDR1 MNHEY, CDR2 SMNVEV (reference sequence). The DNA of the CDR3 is TGTGCCAGCAGTCCCGCGGACAGGGGGCGCGAAGCTTTCTTT. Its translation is CASSPADRGREAFF.

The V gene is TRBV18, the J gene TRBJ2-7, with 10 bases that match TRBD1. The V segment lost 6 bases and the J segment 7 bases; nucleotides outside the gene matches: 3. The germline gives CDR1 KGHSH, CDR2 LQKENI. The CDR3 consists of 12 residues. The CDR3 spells CASSDRGREQYF. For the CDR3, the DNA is TGTGCCAGCTCCGACAGGGGGCGAGAGCAGTACTTC.

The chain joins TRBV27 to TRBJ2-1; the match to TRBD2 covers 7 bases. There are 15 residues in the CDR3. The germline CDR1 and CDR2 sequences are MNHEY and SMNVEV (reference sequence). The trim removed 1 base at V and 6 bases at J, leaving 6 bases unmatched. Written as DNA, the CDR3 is TGTGCCAGCAGTTTATATTGGGACTACCTCAATGAGCAGTTCTTC. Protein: CASSLYWDYLNEQFF.

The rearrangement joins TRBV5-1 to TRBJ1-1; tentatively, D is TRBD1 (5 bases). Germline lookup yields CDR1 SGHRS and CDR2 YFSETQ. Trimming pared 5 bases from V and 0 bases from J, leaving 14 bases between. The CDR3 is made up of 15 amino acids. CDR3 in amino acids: CASRTTASVNTEAFF. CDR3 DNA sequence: TGCGCCAGCAGGACGACAGCTAGTGTGAACACTGAAGCTTTCTTT.

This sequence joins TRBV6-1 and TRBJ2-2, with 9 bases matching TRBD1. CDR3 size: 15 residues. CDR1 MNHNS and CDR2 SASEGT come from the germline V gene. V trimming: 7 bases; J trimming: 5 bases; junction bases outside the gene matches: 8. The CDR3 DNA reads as TGTGCCAGCAAGTTCGGGACAGGGTGGACCGGGGAGCTGTTTTTT. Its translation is CASKFGTGWTGELFF.

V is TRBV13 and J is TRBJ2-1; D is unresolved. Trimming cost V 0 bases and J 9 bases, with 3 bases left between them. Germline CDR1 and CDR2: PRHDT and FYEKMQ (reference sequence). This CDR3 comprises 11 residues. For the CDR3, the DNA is TGTGCCAGCAGCTTAGGATCTGAGCAGTTCTTC. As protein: CASSLGSEQFF. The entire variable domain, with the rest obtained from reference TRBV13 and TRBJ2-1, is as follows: AAGVIQSPRHLIKEKRETATLKCYPIPRHDTVYWYQQGPGQDPQFLISFYEKMQSDKGSIPDRFSAQQFSDYHSELNMSSLELGDSALYFCASSLGSEQFFGPGTRLTVL.

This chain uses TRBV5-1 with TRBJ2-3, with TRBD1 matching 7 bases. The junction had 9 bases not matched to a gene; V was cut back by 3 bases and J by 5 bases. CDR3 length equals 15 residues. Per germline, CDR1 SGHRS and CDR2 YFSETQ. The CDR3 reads CASSSTGNVGDTQYF. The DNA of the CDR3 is TGCGCCAGCAGCTCGACAGGGAATGTAGGAGATACGCAGTATTTT.

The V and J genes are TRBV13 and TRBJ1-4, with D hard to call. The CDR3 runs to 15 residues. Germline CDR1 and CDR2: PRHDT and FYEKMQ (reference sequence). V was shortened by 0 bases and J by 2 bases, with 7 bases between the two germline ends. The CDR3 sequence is CASSLGVRTNEKLFF. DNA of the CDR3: TGTGCCAGCAGCTTAGGGGTACGGACTAATGAAAAACTGTTTTTT.

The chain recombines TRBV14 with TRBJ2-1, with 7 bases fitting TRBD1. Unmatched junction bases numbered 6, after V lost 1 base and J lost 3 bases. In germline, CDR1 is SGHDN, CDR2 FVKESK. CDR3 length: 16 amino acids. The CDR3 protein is CASSQVGQGVYNEQFF. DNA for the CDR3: TGTGCCAGCAGCCAAGTAGGGCAGGGGGTCTACAATGAGCAGTTCTTC.

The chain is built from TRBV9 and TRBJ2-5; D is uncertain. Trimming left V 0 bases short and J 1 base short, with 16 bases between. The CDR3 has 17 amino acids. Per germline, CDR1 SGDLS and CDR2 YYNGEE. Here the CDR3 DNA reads TGTGCCAGCAGCGTAGCCGATATCCCTGGCAGCCAAGAGACCCAGTACTTC. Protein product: CASSVADIPGSQETQYF.

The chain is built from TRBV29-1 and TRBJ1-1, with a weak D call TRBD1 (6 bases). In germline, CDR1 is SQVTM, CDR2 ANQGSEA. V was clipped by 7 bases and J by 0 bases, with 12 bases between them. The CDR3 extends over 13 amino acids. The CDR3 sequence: CSAKTGLNTEAFF. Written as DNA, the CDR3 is TGCAGCGCAAAAACAGGGTTGAACACTGAAGCTTTCTTT.

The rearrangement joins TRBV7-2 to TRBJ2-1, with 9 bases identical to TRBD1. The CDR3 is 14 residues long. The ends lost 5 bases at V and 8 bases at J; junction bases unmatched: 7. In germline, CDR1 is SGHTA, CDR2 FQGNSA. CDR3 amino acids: CASSQGQGRDEQFF. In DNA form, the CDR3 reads TGTGCCAGCAGCCAGGGACAGGGTAGGGATGAGCAGTTCTTC.

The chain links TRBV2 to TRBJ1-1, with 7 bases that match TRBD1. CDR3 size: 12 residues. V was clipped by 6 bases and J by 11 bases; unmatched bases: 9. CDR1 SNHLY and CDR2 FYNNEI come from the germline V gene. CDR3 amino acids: CASREDRTDAFF. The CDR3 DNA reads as TGTGCCAGCAGGGAGGACAGGACCGACGCTTTCTTT.

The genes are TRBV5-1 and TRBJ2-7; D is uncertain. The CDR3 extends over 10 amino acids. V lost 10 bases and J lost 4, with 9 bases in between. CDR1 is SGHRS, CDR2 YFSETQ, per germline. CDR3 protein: CARSQYEQYF. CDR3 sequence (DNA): TGCGCCCGCTCCCAATACGAGCAGTACTTC.

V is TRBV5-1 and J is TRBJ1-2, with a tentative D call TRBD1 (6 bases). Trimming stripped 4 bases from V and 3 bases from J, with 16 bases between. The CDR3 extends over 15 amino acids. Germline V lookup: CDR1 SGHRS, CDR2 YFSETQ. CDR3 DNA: TGCGCCAGCAGCCCGAGCGAAGGGGGTGACTATGGCTACACCTTC. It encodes CASSPSEGGDYGYTF.